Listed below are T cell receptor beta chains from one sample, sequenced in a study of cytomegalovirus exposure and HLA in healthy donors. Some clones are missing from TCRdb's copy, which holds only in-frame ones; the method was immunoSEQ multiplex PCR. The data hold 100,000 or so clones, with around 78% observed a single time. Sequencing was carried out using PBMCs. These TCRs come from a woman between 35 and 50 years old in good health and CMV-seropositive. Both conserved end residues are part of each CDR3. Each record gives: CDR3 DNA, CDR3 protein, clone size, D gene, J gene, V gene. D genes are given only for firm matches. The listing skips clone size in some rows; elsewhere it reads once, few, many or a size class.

TGTGCCAGCAGTTTTAGAGGCAACACCGGGGAGCTGTTTTTT | CASSFRGNTGELFF | many | . | TRBJ2-2 | TRBV6-6
TGTGCCAGCAGGAGTGACAGCACGAACACCGGGGAGCTGTTTTTT | CASRSDSTNTGELFF | . | . | TRBJ2-2 | TRBV7-8
TGTGCCTGGAGTGTACCCCAGGGGGTGAGCGAGCAGTACTTC | CAWSVPQGVSEQYF | . | TRBD1 | TRBJ2-7 | TRBV30
TGTGCCAGCAGCTTGACCGACAGGGGGTACGCTGGAAACACCATATATTTT | CASSLTDRGYAGNTIYF | . | TRBD1 | TRBJ1-3 | TRBV5-8
TGTGCCAGCAGCCGGCCGACAGGGACGGGGAACACTGAAGCTTTCTTT | CASSRPTGTGNTEAFF | once | TRBD1 | TRBJ1-1 | TRBV7-2
TGCGCCAGCAGCCCGGCGGGCGGGAGATTGGACAATGAGCAGTTCTTC | CASSPAGGRLDNEQFF | few | TRBD2 | TRBJ2-1 | TRBV5-1
TGCAGCGTTCAATCCCGTTTAGGGGGAAATGAGCAGTTCTTC | CSVQSRLGGNEQFF | . | . | TRBJ2-1 | TRBV29-1
TGTGCCAGCAGTTACTTTGGCGGGACCTACAATGAGCAGTTCTTC | CASSYFGGTYNEQFF | . | . | TRBJ2-1 | TRBV6-5
TGTGCCAGCAGCGTAGCGGGGGGGTACGCTGGTGAGCAGTTCTTC | CASSVAGGYAGEQFF | . | TRBD2 | TRBJ2-1 | TRBV9
TGTGCCAGCTCACCACCGAGGCCAGGGATCGAGTTACAAGAGACCCAGTACTTC | CASSPPRPGIELQETQYF | . | . | TRBJ2-5 | TRBV18